This T cell receptor beta chain is drawn from a study of T cells in localized non-small cell lung cancer. Study-wide points: Only one tumor region was sequenced, so heterogeneity remains possible. Researchers found a median approximately 60 of the top 100 tumor clones in adjacent lung. Longer overall survival associated with higher blood T cell density; shorter survival with higher adjacent-lung clonality. Maximal T cell clonality occurred in uninvolved adjacent lung, with tumor ranking below it.

In this sample, this clone turned up a few times. Its antigen is undetermined. V gave up 2 bases and J gave up 6 bases, with 13 bases separating them. CDR1 MGHRA and CDR2 YSYEKL come from the germline V gene. The CDR3 covers 14 residues. The protocol was immunoSEQ multiplex PCR, while the TCRdb copy is restricted to in-frame clones and leaves out a portion. The data show 1,500 to 2,000 clones, roughly 25% seen once. The material sequenced was lung tumor tissue, taken before any cancer treatment. J is TRBJ1-1 and V is TRBV4-1; D is unresolved. This sequence originates from a woman between 40 and 69 years old with stage II lung adenocarcinoma. CDR3 sequence reads: CASSQRTAAPEAFF. The CDR3 DNA follows: TGCGCCAGCAGCCAAAGAACAGCTGCTCCTGAAGCTTTCTTT.